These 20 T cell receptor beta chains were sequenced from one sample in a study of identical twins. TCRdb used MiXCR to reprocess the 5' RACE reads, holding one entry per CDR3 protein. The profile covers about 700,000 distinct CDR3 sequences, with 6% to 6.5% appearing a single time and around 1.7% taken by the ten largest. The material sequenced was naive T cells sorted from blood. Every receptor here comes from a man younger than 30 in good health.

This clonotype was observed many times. In DNA, the CDR3 is TGTGCCACCAGCAGAGATAGAGGTAATAGCAATCAGCCCCAGCATTTT. It specifies CATSRDRGNSNQPQHF. The J gene is TRBJ1-5, the V gene TRBV15, with D unresolved. V lost 0 bases to trimming and J lost 0 bases, with 9 bases between them. Germline CDR1 is LNHNV and CDR2 is YYDKDF (reference sequence). CDR3 size: 16 residues.

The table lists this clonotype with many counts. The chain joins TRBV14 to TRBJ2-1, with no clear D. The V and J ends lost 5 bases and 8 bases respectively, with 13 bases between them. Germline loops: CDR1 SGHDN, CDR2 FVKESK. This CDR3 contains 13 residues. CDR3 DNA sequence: TGTGCCAGCAGCGAGTCCAGAGCGTATGAGCAGTTCTTC. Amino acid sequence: CASSESRAYEQFF.

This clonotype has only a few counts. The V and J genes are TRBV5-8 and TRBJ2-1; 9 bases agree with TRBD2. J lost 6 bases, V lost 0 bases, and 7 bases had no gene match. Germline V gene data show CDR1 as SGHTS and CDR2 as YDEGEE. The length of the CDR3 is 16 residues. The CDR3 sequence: CASSLGVGTSINEQFF. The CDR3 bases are TGTGCCAGCAGCTTGGGAGTAGGGACTAGCATCAATGAGCAGTTCTTC.

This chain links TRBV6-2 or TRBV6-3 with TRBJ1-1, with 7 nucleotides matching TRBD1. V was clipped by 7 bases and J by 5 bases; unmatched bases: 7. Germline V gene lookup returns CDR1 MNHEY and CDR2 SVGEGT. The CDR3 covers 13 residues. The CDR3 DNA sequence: TGTGCCAGCAACCTACAGGGGAGGACTGAAGCTTTCTTT. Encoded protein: CASNLQGRTEAFF.

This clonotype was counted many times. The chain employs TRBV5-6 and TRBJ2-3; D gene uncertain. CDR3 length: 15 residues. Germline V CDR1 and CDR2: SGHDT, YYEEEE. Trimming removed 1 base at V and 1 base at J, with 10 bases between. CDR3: CASSLNRLGTDTQYF. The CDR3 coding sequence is TGTGCCAGCAGCTTGAACAGATTGGGCACAGATACGCAGTATTTT.

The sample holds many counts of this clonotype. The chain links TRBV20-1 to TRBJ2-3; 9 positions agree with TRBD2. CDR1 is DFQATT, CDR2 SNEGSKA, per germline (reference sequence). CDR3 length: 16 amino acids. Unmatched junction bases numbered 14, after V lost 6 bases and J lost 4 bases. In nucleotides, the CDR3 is TGCAGTGCCCTAGAGCGGGGCGGGAGGGCCCCAGATACGCAGTATTTT. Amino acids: CSALERGGRAPDTQYF.

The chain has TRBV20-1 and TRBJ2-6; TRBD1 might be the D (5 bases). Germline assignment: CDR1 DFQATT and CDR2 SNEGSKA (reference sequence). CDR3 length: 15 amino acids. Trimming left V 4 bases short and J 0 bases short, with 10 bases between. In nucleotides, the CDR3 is TGCAGTGCTAAGACAGCTAACTCTGGGGCCAACGTCCTGACTTTC. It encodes CSAKTANSGANVLTF.

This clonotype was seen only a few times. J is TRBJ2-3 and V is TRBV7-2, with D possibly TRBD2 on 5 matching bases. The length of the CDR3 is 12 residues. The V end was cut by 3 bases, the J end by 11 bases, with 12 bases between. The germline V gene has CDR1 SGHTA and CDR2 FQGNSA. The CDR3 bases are TGTGCCAGCAGCTTTCGGTCTCGGGAGCAGTATTTT. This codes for CASSFRSREQYF.

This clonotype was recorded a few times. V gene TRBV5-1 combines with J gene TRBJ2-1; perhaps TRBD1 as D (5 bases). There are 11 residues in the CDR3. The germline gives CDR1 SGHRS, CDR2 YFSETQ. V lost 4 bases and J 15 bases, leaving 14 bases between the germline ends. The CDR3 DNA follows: TGCGCCAGCAGCCTGGACAAAGCTCTGTTCTTC. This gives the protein CASSLDKALFF.

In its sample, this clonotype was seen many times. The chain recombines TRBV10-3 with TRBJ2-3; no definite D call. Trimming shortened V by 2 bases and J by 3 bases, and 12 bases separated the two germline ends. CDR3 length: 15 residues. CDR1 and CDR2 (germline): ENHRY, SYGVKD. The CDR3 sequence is CAISEKMASTDTQYF. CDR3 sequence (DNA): TGTGCCATCAGTGAGAAAATGGCGAGTACAGATACGCAGTATTTT.

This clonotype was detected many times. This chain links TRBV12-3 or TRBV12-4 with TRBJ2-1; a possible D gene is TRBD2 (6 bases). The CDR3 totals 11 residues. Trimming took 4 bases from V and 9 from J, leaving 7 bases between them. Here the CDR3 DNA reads TGTGCCAGCAGTTCCGGGAGTGAGCAGTTCTTC. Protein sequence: CASSSGSEQFF.

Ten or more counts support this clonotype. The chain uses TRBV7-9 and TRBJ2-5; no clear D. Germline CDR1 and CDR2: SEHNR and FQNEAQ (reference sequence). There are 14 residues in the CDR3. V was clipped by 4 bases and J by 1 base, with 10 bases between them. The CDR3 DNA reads TGTGCCAGCAGCTCTCTCGATTCCCAAGAGACCCAGTACTTC. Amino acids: CASSSLDSQETQYF. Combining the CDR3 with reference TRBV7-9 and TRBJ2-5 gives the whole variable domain DTGVSQNPRHKITKRGQNVTFRCDPISEHNRLYWYRQTLGQGPEFLTYFQNEAQLEKSRLLSDRFSAERPKGSFSTLEIQRTEQGDSAMYLCASSSLDSQETQYFGPGTRLLVL.

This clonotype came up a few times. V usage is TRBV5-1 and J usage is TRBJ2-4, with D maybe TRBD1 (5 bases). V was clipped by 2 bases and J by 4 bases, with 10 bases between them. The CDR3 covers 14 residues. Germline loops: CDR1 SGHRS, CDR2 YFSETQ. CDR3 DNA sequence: TGCGCCAGCAGCTTAGGTCAGGGAAAAAACATTCAGTACTTC. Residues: CASSLGQGKNIQYF.

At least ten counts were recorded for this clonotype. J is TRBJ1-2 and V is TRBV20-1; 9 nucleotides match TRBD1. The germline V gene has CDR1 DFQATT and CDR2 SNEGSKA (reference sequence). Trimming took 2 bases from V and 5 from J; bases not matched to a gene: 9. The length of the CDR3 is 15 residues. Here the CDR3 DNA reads TGCAGTGCTAGAATCCCCAGACAGGGGGTGTATGGCTACACCTTC. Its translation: CSARIPRQGVYGYTF.

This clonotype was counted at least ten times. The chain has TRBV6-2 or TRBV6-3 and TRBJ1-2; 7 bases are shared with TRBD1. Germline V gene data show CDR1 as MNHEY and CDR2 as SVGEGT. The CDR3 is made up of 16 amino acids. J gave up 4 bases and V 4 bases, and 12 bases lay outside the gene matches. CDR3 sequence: CASSSITGEEAYGYTF. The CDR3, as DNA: TGTGCCAGCAGTTCCATCACAGGGGAGGAGGCCTATGGCTACACCTTC.

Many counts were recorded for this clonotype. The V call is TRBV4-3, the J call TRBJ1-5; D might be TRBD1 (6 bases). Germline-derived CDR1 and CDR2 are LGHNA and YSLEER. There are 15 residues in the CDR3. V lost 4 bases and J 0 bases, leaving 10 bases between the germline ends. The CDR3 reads CASSREDSSNQPQHF. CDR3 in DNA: TGCGCCAGCAGCCGAGAGGACAGTAGCAATCAGCCCCAGCATTTT.

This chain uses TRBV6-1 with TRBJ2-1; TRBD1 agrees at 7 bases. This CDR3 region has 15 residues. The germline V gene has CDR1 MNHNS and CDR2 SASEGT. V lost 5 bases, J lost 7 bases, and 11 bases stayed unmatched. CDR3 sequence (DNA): TGTGCCAGCAGTCAACCAACAGGGGTGGGGAATGAGCAGTTCTTC. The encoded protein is CASSQPTGVGNEQFF.

The DNA of the CDR3 is TGCGCCAGCACCTTTTGGACTAGCGGGGGCGCCAATGAGCAGTTCTTC. It yields the protein CASTFWTSGGANEQFF. The chain combines TRBV5-1 with TRBJ2-1; 13 bases agree with TRBD2. The CDR3 is 16 amino acids. V shed 6 bases, J shed 6 bases, and the junction held 9 bases outside the gene matches. Germline V CDR1 and CDR2: SGHRS, YFSETQ.

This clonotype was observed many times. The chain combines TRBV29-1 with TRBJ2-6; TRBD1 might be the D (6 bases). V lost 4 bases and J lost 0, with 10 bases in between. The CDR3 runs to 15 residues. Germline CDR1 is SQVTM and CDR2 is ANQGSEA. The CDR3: CSVGQASSGANVLTF. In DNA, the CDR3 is TGCAGCGTTGGACAGGCGAGCTCTGGGGCCAACGTCCTGACTTTC.

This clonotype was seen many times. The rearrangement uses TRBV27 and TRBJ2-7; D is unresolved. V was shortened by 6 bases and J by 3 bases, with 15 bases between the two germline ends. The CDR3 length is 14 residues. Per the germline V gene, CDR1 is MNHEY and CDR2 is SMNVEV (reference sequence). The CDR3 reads CASSQPPYFYEQYF. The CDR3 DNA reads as TGTGCCAGCAGCCAGCCTCCTTATTTCTACGAGCAGTACTTC.